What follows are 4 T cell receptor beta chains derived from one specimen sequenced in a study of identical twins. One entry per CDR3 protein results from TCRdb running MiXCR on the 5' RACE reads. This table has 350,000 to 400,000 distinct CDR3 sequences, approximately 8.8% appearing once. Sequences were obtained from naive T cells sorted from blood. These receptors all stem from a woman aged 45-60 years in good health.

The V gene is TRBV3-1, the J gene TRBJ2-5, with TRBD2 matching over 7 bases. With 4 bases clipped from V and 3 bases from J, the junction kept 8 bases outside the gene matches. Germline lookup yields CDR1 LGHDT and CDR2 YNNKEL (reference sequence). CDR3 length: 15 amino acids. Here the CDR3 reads CASSRATSFEETQYF. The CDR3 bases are TGTGCCAGCAGCCGAGCGACTAGCTTTGAAGAGACCCAGTACTTC.

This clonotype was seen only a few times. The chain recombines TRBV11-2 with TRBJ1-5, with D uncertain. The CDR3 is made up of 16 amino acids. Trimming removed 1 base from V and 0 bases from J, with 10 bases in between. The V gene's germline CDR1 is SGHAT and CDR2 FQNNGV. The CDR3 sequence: CASSLAGVYSNQPQHF. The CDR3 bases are TGTGCCAGCAGCTTAGCCGGAGTTTATAGCAATCAGCCCCAGCATTTT.

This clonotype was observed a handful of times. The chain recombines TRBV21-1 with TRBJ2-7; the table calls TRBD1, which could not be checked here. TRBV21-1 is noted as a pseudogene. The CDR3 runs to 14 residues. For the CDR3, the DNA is TGTGCCAGCAGCAAAAGAGGGGCGGCAGGCGAGCAGTACGTC. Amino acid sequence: CASSKRGAAGEQYV.

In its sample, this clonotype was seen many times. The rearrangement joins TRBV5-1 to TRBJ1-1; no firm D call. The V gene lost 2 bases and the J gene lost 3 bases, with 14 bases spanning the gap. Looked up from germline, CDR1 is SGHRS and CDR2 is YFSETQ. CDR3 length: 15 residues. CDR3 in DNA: TGCGCCAGCAGCTTAATTCGAAGTGGCGACACTGAAGCTTTCTTT. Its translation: CASSLIRSGDTEAFF.